This T cell receptor beta chain was retrieved from a study of blood T cell repertoires in COVID-19. Profiled with immunoSEQ multiplex PCR; TCRdb holds only in-frame clones, not every one. The repertoire holds about 140,000 clones, with roughly 89% as singletons. Germline values: CDR1 MNHEY, CDR2 SMNVEV (reference sequence). The V gene end was trimmed by 0 bases and the J gene end by 6 bases; junction bases not matched to a gene: 10. The CDR3 extends over 18 amino acids. Sequencing was done on a sample of PBMCs or T cells enriched from blood (not recorded which). This TCR derives from a man in his forties or fifties who had recovered from COVID-19. The chain has TRBV27 and TRBJ2-2; 10 bases fit TRBD1. CDR3 bases: TGTGCCAGCAGTTTATCGATAGGGGGACAGGGGTTGTCCGGGGAGCTGTTTTTT. Translation: CASSLSIGGQGLSGELFF.